Listed below are T cell receptor beta chains from one sample, sequenced in a study of human T cells and chemical hapten exposure. MiXCR, run by TCRdb on the RACE reads, gives a single entry per CDR3 protein. The data contain about 160,000 distinct CDR3 sequences, 25% to 35% of them singletons. Sequences were derived from whole blood, sampled in connection with sensitization to the hapten diphenylcyclopropenone (DPC). All receptors derive from a young woman with alopecia areata. Some clones in this sample may be carry-over from other donors' samples. Both conserved end residues are part of each CDR3. Fields, in order: CDR3 DNA, CDR3 protein, V gene, D gene, clone size, J gene, CDR3 length. A D gene is named only where the DNA matches it firmly. Some rows mark clone size as missing; the rest say once, few, many or name a class of expanded clone.

TGTGCCAGCAGCTTGGGGACAGGGGGTTCACCCCTCCACTTT | CASSLGTGGSPLHF | TRBV11-1 | TRBD1 | NA | TRBJ1-6 | 14
TGTGCCAGCAGCATAACTAGCGGGGGGTTCTTGGAGCAGTACTTC | CASSITSGGFLEQYF | TRBV11-2 | TRBD2 | NA | TRBJ2-7 | 15
TGCAGCGTTGAAGGGACAGGGGGATCCTACGAGCAGTACTTC | CSVEGTGGSYEQYF | TRBV29-1 | TRBD1 | many | TRBJ2-7 | 14
TGCAGCGTTGGACGGGCCTACGAGCAGTACTTC | CSVGRAYEQYF | TRBV29-1 | NA | NA | TRBJ2-7 | 11
TGTGCCAGCAGCGTAGGGATAGCGGCTAGCACAGATACGCAGTATTTT | CASSVGIAASTDTQYF | TRBV9 | NA | few | TRBJ2-3 | 16
TGTGCCAGCAGCCAAGACTCCAATACGCAGTATTTT | CASSQDSNTQYF | TRBV3-1 | NA | NA | TRBJ2-3 | 12
TGTGCCAGCAGCTTAGCCCTGGGGTCCACCGGGGAGCTGTTTTTT | CASSLALGSTGELFF | TRBV7-2 | NA | few | TRBJ2-2 | 15
TGTGCCAGCAGCTTAGGAGCCGGGACAGGGATCACGCAGTATTTT | CASSLGAGTGITQYF | TRBV7-2 | TRBD1 | NA | TRBJ2-3 | 15
TGCAGTGCCAGGGACAGGGCCGAGCAGTACTTC | CSARDRAEQYF | TRBV20-1 | TRBD1 | NA | TRBJ2-7 | 11
TGTGCCAGCAGCTCTGGGGCCAACACCGGGGAGCTGTTTTTT | CASSSGANTGELFF | TRBV7-3 | NA | NA | TRBJ2-2 | 14
TGCAGCGCAGAAGGTCCCAGGGGTAGGGGGAATGAGCAGTTCTTC | CSAEGPRGRGNEQFF | TRBV29-1 | NA | few | TRBJ2-1 | 15
TGCAGTGCTAGAGAGACAGGGAGTGGCAATCAGCCCCAGCATTTT | CSARETGSGNQPQHF | TRBV20-1 | TRBD1 | many | TRBJ1-5 | 15
TGTGCCAGCAGTTCTCAGAGGGGTGCCAACTATGGCTACACCTTC | CASSSQRGANYGYTF | TRBV27 | NA | NA | TRBJ1-2 | 15
TGTGCCAGCAGCCGGGACACCCCCTATGGCTACACCTTC | CASSRDTPYGYTF | TRBV25-1 | NA | NA | TRBJ1-2 | 13
TGTGCCAGCAGCCAACCCCAGGGGGAGAACACTGAAGCTTTCTTT | CASSQPQGENTEAFF | TRBV4-2 | TRBD1 | NA | TRBJ1-1 | 15
TGCGCCAGCAGCCGACCGGCGATCGGGACGGAGACCCAGTACTTC | CASSRPAIGTETQYF | TRBV4-1 | NA | few | TRBJ2-5 | 15
TGTGCCAGCAGCCCACGGACCACCGGGGAGCTGTTTTTT | CASSPRTTGELFF | TRBV11-2 | NA | few | TRBJ2-2 | 13
TGCAGTGCTAGCGGGGCGGCCTACGAGCAGTACTTC | CSASGAAYEQYF | TRBV20-1 | NA | NA | TRBJ2-7 | 12
TGTGCCAGCAGCCGACAGGGTGGCACCGGGGAGCTGTTTTTT | CASSRQGGTGELFF | TRBV7-3 | TRBD1 | NA | TRBJ2-2 | 14
TGCGCCAGCAGCGCAAAGGGCAGCCCTCTTGCAACTAATGAAAAACTGTTTTTT | CASSAKGSPLATNEKLFF | TRBV5-1 | NA | NA | TRBJ1-4 | 18
TGTGCCATCAGTGAGTCGATGAGCAGCCACGAGCAGTACTTC | CAISESMSSHEQYF | TRBV10-3 | NA | few | TRBJ2-7 | 14
TGCAGCGCAATGGACGGGGTCTCTTACCACAATGAGCAGTTCTTC | CSAMDGVSYHNEQFF | TRBV29-1 | NA | few | TRBJ2-1 | 15
TGTGCCAGCAGCGTTACAGGGGCCGTGAGAACTGAAGCTTTCTTT | CASSVTGAVRTEAFF | TRBV7-9 | TRBD1 | many | TRBJ1-1 | 15
TGTGCCACCAGTGACTCCTTAGGGGTAAACACTGAAGCTTTCTTT | CATSDSLGVNTEAFF | TRBV24-1 | NA | NA | TRBJ1-1 | 15
TGCAGCGTGCTCGGGGGGGCCATCGCAGATACGCAGTATTTT | CSVLGGAIADTQYF | TRBV29-1 | TRBD2 | few | TRBJ2-3 | 14
TGCAGTGCCCCCCCTGCCAGGGGGCACACTGAAGCTTTCTTT | CSAPPARGHTEAFF | TRBV20-1 | TRBD1 | NA | TRBJ1-1 | 14
TGTGCCAGCAGTTACGAGGCAGGGCTTAATTCACCCCTCCACTTT | CASSYEAGLNSPLHF | TRBV6-5 | NA | few | TRBJ1-6 | 15
TGCAGCGTTATGAAGCGGCGGCAGACCAACGAGCAGTACTTC | CSVMKRRQTNEQYF | TRBV29-1 | NA | NA | TRBJ2-7 | 14
TGTGCCAGCGAAGGGACAGGGGGGTATTACAATGAGCAGTTCTTC | CASEGTGGYYNEQFF | TRBV2 | TRBD1 | NA | TRBJ2-1 | 15
TGTGCCAGCAGCTCCTCCGGGAGCTATGGCTACACCTTC | CASSSSGSYGYTF | TRBV7-3 | NA | NA | TRBJ1-2 | 13
TGCAGCGTTGAAGACCCTACTAGCGGGTACGAGCAGTACTTC | CSVEDPTSGYEQYF | TRBV29-1 | TRBD2 | NA | TRBJ2-7 | 14
TGCGCCAGCACGGGGCGGGGGGGTTGGTCAGATACGCAGTATTTT | CASTGRGGWSDTQYF | TRBV4-1 | TRBD2 | NA | TRBJ2-3 | 15
TGTGCCAGCAGGGCCGGGGATTCCTACGAGCAGTACTTC | CASRAGDSYEQYF | TRBV25-1 | NA | few | TRBJ2-7 | 13
TGTGCCAGCAGGTCGGGACAGGGGAAGCAGTACTTC | CASRSGQGKQYF | TRBV12-3/TRBV12-4 | TRBD1 | NA | TRBJ2-7 | 12
TGCGCCAGCAGTGACCGGGGCGGTAACTCCTACAATGAGCAGTTCTTC | CASSDRGGNSYNEQFF | TRBV10-2 | NA | NA | TRBJ2-1 | 16
TGCGCCAGCAGCCAAACACGGAACACCGGGGAGCTGTTTTTT | CASSQTRNTGELFF | TRBV4-3 | NA | NA | TRBJ2-2 | 14